Included here is one T cell receptor beta chain sequence, with context. What it binds is unknown. The record originates from a study of T cell responses to AZD1222 COVID-19 vaccine. Overall study findings and caveats: Reports indicate that nearly half of spike-specific TCRs are directed at unmutated variant regions. Mostly white British, mostly female donors; authors suggested clonal diversity may be underestimated.

Trimming removed 4 bases from V and 0 bases from J, with 14 bases in between. The CDR3 length is 17 residues. Germline V gives CDR1 SGHNT, CDR2 YYREEE (reference sequence). Using immunoSEQ multiplex PCR, the repertoire was profiled, and TCRdb retains in-frame clones only, with some absent. The table shows more than 100,000 clones, with around nine tenths occurring only once. The chain couples TRBV5-4 to TRBJ1-6; D perhaps matches TRBD1 (5 bases). Sequencing was performed on peripheral blood, taken on day 0 of AZD1222 vaccination. The sequence was obtained from an adult in good health. The DNA of the CDR3 is TGTGCCAGCAGCGTGAGGGGCGGGGGCTCCTATAATTCACCCCTCCACTTT. It encodes CASSVRGGGSYNSPLHF.